Presented here are 11 T cell receptor beta chains from one specimen sequenced in a study of beta chain features in type 1 diabetes. Their antigen targets remain unknown. Study-wide results and caveats: When Type 1 diabetes patients were examined, their TCRB CDR3s proved moderately but significantly shorter in all four CD4+ subsets.

The whole isolated RNA underwent reverse transcription, so sequencing captured expressed TCRB transcripts. Clones were read by immunoSEQ multiplex PCR, and TCRdb kept only the in-frame ones, dropping some. The sample comprises 400,000 or so clones, 8.5% to 10% of which are singletons, and roughly 0.54% rests with the top ten. Sequencing input: central memory CD4+ T cells from blood. Receptors originate from a man aged 30 to 45 with type 1 diabetes.

This clone was counted between two and nine times. The J gene is TRBJ2-5, the V gene TRBV9; D unclear. The CDR3 has 14 residues. CDR1 is SGDLS and CDR2 is YYNGEE in the germline V gene. The V gene lost 4 bases and the J gene lost 4 bases, with 14 bases spanning the gap. In DNA form, the CDR3 reads TGTGCCAGCAGCACCCCCGGGTGGGGAGAGACCCAGTACTTC. Translating it yields CASSTPGWGETQYF.

This clone came up many times. This sequence joins TRBV25-1 and TRBJ2-2; tentatively, D is TRBD1 (6 bases). V lost 8 bases, J lost 0 bases, and 10 bases lay in between. This CDR3 spans 14 amino acids. Germline lookup yields CDR1 MGHDK and CDR2 SYGVNS. Written as DNA, the CDR3 is TGTGCCAGCGGGACACGCACGAACACCGGGGAGCTGTTTTTT. Encoded protein: CASGTRTNTGELFF.

The chain links TRBV6-5 to TRBJ2-7; TRBD2 aligns across 10 bases. After removal of 0 bases from V and 1 base from J, the junction contained 3 bases not matched to a gene. CDR1 is MNHEY and CDR2 is SVGAGI in the germline V gene. The length of the CDR3 is 16 residues. CDR3 amino acids: CASSYSASGSSYEQYF. The CDR3 DNA is TGTGCCAGCAGTTACTCGGCTAGCGGGAGTTCCTACGAGCAGTACTTC.

This clone was recorded only once. This chain connects TRBV6-1 to TRBJ1-2; D might be TRBD1 (6 bases). Germline V gives CDR1 MNHNS, CDR2 SASEGT. CDR3 length equals 16 residues. V shed 2 bases and J shed 2 bases, with 15 bases lying between them. The CDR3 here is CASSERGTAPNYGYTF. The CDR3, as DNA: TGTGCCAGCAGTGAAAGGGGGACGGCCCCGAACTATGGCTACACCTTC.

This chain links TRBV25-1 with TRBJ2-5, with D possibly being TRBD2 (6 bases). The tail of the sequence fits TRBJ2-7 better, so the J call may be wrong. This CDR3 spans 18 amino acids. From germline, CDR1 is MGHDK and CDR2 SYGVNS. The CDR3 loop reads CASSEENLGGYYSYEQYF. CDR3 nucleotide sequence: TGTGCCAGCAGTGAAGAGAATCTGGGAGGCTATTACTCCTACGAGCAGTACTTC.

The table lists this clone with a few counts. Distinct nucleotide sequences in the sample also encode this CDR3. The chain couples TRBV9 to TRBJ2-1; D remains unclear. Germline V gene lookup returns CDR1 SGDLS and CDR2 YYNGEE. The V and J ends lost 0 bases and 5 bases respectively, with 12 bases between them. The CDR3 is made up of 15 amino acids. The CDR3 spells CASSVVGSRDNEQFF. In nucleotides, the CDR3 is TGTGCCAGCAGCGTAGTGGGGTCTAGGGACAATGAGCAGTTCTTC.

Ten or more counts support this clone. This chain links TRBV21-1 with TRBJ1-3. TRBV21-1 is given as a pseudogene. The CDR3 consists of 12 residues. CDR3 DNA: TGTGCCAGCAGCCTTCCTGGAAACACCATATATTTT. Its protein is CASSLPGNTIYF.

Of note for this clone: Relative to the germline gene, one junction end is altered; a read error may explain this. The chain joins TRBV7-9 to TRBJ1-1; no clear D gene. Germline-derived CDR1 and CDR2 are SEHNR and FQNEAQ (reference sequence). The CDR3 extends over 17 amino acids. CDR3 sequence: CASSRSMGTVGDTEAFF. The CDR3, as DNA: TGCGCCAGCAGCCGGTCGATGGGCACGGTGGGCGACACTGAAGCTTTCTTT.

This clone was found once. J is TRBJ2-7 and V is TRBV12-2; whether TRBD2, the table's D call, matches the DNA was not checked. TRBV12-2 corresponds to a pseudogene. CDR3 length equals 16 residues. CDR3 protein: CASRPSPGLAGDEQYF. The CDR3 region has the DNA TGTGCAAGTCGCCCGAGCCCGGGACTAGCGGGCGACGAGCAGTACTTC.

V gene TRBV7-9 combines with J gene TRBJ1-1, with D tentatively TRBD1 (6 bases). V was trimmed by 3 bases and J by 4 bases, leaving 15 bases between them. This CDR3 is built from 15 residues. The germline gives CDR1 SEHNR, CDR2 FQNEAQ (reference sequence). The chain's CDR3 is CASSFDWGASTEAFF. CDR3 DNA sequence: TGTGCCAGCAGCTTTGACTGGGGGGCCAGCACTGAAGCTTTCTTT. Based on the CDR3 plus reference TRBV7-9 and TRBJ1-1, the full variable domain is DTGVSQNPRHKITKRGQNVTFRCDPISEHNRLYWYRQTLGQGPEFLTYFQNEAQLEKSRLLSDRFSAERPKGSFSTLEIQRTEQGDSAMYLCASSFDWGASTEAFFGQGTRLTVV.

A few counts support this clone. The chain links TRBV6-1 to TRBJ2-1; D call uncertain. Germline loops: CDR1 MNHNS, CDR2 SASEGT. V was cut by 3 bases and J by 8 bases, with 14 bases left in between. The CDR3 consists of 14 residues. The CDR3, as DNA: TGTGCCAGCAGTGAGAACTCGATAAGGGATGAGCAGTTCTTC. This codes for CASSENSIRDEQFF.